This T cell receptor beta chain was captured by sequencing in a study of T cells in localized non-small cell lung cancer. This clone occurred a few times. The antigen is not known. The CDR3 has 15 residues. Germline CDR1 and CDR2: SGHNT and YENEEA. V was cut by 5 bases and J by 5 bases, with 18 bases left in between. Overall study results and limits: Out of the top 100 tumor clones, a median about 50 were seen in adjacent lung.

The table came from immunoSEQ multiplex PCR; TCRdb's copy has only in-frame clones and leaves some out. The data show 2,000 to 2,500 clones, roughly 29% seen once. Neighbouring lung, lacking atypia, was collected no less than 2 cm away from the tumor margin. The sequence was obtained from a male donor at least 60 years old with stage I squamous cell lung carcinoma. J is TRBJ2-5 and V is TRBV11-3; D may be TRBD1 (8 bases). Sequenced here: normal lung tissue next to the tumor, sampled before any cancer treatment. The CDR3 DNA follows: TGTGCCAGCAGCCCCCTCGGACAGGGAGGGGAGACCCAGTACTTC. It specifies CASSPLGQGGETQYF.